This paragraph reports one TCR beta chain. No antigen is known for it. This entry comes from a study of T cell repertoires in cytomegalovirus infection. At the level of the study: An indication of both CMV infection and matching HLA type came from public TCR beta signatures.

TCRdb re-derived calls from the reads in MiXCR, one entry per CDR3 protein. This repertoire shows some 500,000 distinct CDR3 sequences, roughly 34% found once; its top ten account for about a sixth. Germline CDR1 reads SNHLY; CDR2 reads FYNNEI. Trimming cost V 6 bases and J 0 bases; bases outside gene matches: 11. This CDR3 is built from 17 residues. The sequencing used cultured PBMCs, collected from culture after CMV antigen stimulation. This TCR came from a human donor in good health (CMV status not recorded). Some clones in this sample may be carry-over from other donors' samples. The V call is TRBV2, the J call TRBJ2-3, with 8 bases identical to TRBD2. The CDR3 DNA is TGTGCCAGCAGAAGACTGGGACTAGATCTAAGCACAGATACGCAGTATTTT. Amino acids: CASRRLGLDLSTDTQYF. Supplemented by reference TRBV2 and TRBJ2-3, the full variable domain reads EPEVTQTPSHQVTQMGQEVILRCVPISNHLYFYWYRQILGQKVEFLVSFYNNEISEKSEIFDDQFSVERPDGSNFTLKIRSTKLEDSAMYFCASRRLGLDLSTDTQYFGPGTRLTVL.